A selection of T cell receptor beta chains follows, all from one sample in a study of blood T cell repertoires in COVID-19. Repertoires were generated with immunoSEQ multiplex PCR, while TCRdb's copy carries only in-frame clones and drops some. Seen here are almost 400,000 clones, over 75% observed once, and the top ten hold about 2.3%. Specimen: peripheral blood. All receptors come from an older woman with COVID-19, enrolled during active disease. Each CDR3 is given with its conserved first and last residue. A D gene is named only where the DNA matches it firmly. Size is omitted from some rows. Given values are once, few, many or a class for expanded clones.

d_call	clone_size	v_call	j_call	cdr3_aa	cdr3_nt
TRBD1	.	TRBV29-1	TRBJ1-5	CSVETGLGQPQHF	TGCAGCGTTGAGACAGGGTTGGGTCAGCCCCAGCATTTT
TRBD1	few	TRBV15	TRBJ1-2	CATSKALGQLYGYTF	TGTGCCACCAGCAAAGCTCTGGGACAGCTCTATGGCTACACCTTC
TRBD2	.	TRBV28	TRBJ2-1	CASSPGGGSYNEQFF	TGTGCCAGCAGCCCCGGGGGGGGCTCCTACAATGAGCAGTTCTTC
TRBD2	.	TRBV9	TRBJ2-2	CASSPTAGGHTGELFF	TGTGCCAGCAGCCCCACTGCGGGGGGGCACACCGGGGAGCTGTTTTTT
TRBD2	.	TRBV3-1/TRBV3-2	TRBJ2-3	CASSPRGSGGDTQYF	TGTGCCAGCAGCCCCCGAGGATCGGGGGGGGATACGCAGTATTTT
.	.	TRBV10-1	TRBJ1-2	CASRLSGVSNYGYTF	TGCGCCAGCAGACTTTCAGGGGTATCGAACTATGGCTACACCTTC
.	.	TRBV4-2	TRBJ2-1	CASSQQGWSYNEQFF	TGTGCCAGCAGCCAACAGGGGTGGTCCTACAATGAGCAGTTCTTC
TRBD2	.	TRBV27	TRBJ2-1	CASSLLAVYNEQFF	TGTGCCAGCAGTCTACTAGCGGTATACAATGAGCAGTTCTTC
.	.	TRBV28	TRBJ1-6	CASSSSPLYSPLHF	TGTGCCAGCAGTTCCTCCCCCCTATATTCACCCCTCCACTTT
TRBD1	.	TRBV7-3	TRBJ2-7	CASSSGTGGSYEQYF	TGTGCCAGCAGCTCCGGGACAGGGGGCTCCTACGAGCAGTACTTC